The 25 T cell receptor beta chains listed next were all sequenced from one sample in a study of T cell responses to AZD1222 COVID-19 vaccine. Measured with immunoSEQ multiplex PCR; TCRdb has only the in-frame clones, and not every one. The sample gives 85,000 to 100,000 clones, approximately 88% of which show up once; 3.5% to 4.5% is in the top ten. Material: peripheral blood, obtained on day 0 of AZD1222 vaccination. These receptors all stem from an adult in good health.

This chain uses TRBV28 with TRBJ1-2; a weak D match, TRBD1 (6 bases). The CDR3 totals 11 residues. Trimming shortened V by 3 bases and J by 9 bases, and 8 bases separated the two germline ends. CDR1 is MDHEN and CDR2 is SYDVKM in the germline V gene. In DNA, the CDR3 is TGTGCCAGCAGTTTGCAGGGGCGCTACACCTTC. Translation: CASSLQGRYTF.

This chain joins TRBV7-8 and TRBJ2-7, with D unclear. Germline lookup yields CDR1 SGHVS and CDR2 FQNEAQ. Trimming took 6 bases from V and 5 from J, leaving 14 bases between them. The CDR3 contains 13 residues. This CDR3 reads CASRLTPSNEQYF. In DNA, the CDR3 is TGTGCCAGCAGACTTACCCCGAGCAACGAGCAGTACTTC.

The chain employs TRBV19 and TRBJ2-7; D might be TRBD2 (6 bases). V lost 5 bases and J 3 bases, leaving 11 bases between the germline ends. The germline CDR1 and CDR2 sequences are LNHDA and SQIVND (reference sequence). The CDR3 length is 13 residues. The CDR3 DNA is TGTGCCAGTAGTTCGGTGGGAGGCTACGAGCAGTACTTC. It yields the protein CASSSVGGYEQYF.

The V gene is TRBV3-1 (or the pseudogene TRBV3-2), the J gene TRBJ1-2, with D possibly matching TRBD1 (5 bases). CDR1 and CDR2 (germline): LGHDT, YNNKEL (reference sequence). With 1 base removed from V and 8 bases from J, the gap between germline ends came to 8 bases. The CDR3 is 12 residues long. The chain's CDR3 is CASSQGGGGYTF. CDR3 DNA sequence: TGTGCCAGCAGCCAAGGGGGCGGGGGCTACACCTTC.

The genes are TRBV7-2 and TRBJ1-2; D is undetermined. The CDR3 extends over 13 amino acids. The germline V gene has CDR1 SGHTA and CDR2 FQGNSA. V dropped 4 bases and J dropped 6 bases, with 12 bases sitting between them. The CDR3 nucleotides read TGTGCCAGCAGCTCCCGAAACAGTGATGGCTACACCTTC. Residues: CASSSRNSDGYTF.

The chain joins TRBV10-2 to TRBJ1-1, with D possibly TRBD1 on 5 matching bases. V gave up 4 bases and J gave up 7 bases, with 13 bases separating them. This CDR3 is 13 amino acids long. Per the germline V gene, CDR1 is WSHSY and CDR2 is SAAADI. As DNA, the CDR3 is TGCGCCAGCAGTGCTAGGGGCTTGCTTGAAGCTTTCTTT. This encodes CASSARGLLEAFF.

The genes are TRBV7-6 and TRBJ1-3; D remains unclear. CDR1 is SGHVS, CDR2 FNYEAQ, per germline. V lost 4 bases and J lost 2, with 12 bases in between. There are 15 residues in the CDR3. The CDR3, as DNA: TGTGCCAGCAGCTCGAACCCCGGGGCTGGAAACACCATATATTTT. This encodes CASSSNPGAGNTIYF.

This chain joins TRBV5-3 and TRBJ1-5; possibly TRBD1 for D (5 bases). TRBV5-3 qualifies as an ORF whose function is uncertain. This CDR3 is 15 amino acids long. Between the trimmed V and J ends, which lost 5 bases and 3 bases, there was a span of 15 bases. The CDR3 loop reads CARSCPGTYNQPQHF. CDR3 coding DNA: TGTGCCAGAAGTTGCCCAGGGACCTACAATCAGCCCCAGCATTTT.

The genes are TRBV18 and TRBJ2-2; D remains ambiguous. This CDR3 contains 17 residues. Germline assignment: CDR1 KGHSH and CDR2 LQKENI. Trimming stripped 0 bases from V and 0 bases from J, with 11 bases between. This CDR3 reads CASSPPNGFANTGELFF. The CDR3 nucleotides read TGTGCCAGCTCACCACCGAACGGGTTCGCGAACACCGGGGAGCTGTTTTTT.

This clone was picked up one time. The chain links TRBV12-3 or TRBV12-4 to TRBJ1-2; D remains unclear. Trimming shortened V by 4 bases and J by 2 bases, and 8 bases separated the two germline ends. The CDR3 is 13 amino acids. The CDR3 nucleotides are TGTGCCAGCAGTTCCGGACGGAACTATGGCTACACCTTC. Residues: CASSSGRNYGYTF.

J is TRBJ1-1 and V is TRBV7-2; 9 nucleotides align to TRBD1. The CDR3 is 14 amino acids. Per the germline V gene, CDR1 is SGHTA and CDR2 is FQGNSA. V dropped 5 bases and J dropped 3; count of bases not matched to a gene: 4. The CDR3 DNA is TGTGCCAGCAGCCCCAGACAGGGGGACACTGAAGCTTTCTTT. The encoded protein is CASSPRQGDTEAFF. Complete variable domain (other parts from reference TRBV7-2 and TRBJ1-1): GAGVSQSPSNKVTEKGKDVELRCDPISGHTALYWYRQSLGQGLEFLIYFQGNSAPDKSGLPSDRFSAERTGGSVSTLTIQRTQQEDSAVYLCASSPRQGDTEAFFGQGTRLTVV.

This sequence joins TRBV30 and TRBJ1-1; D is unresolved. The CDR3 runs to 12 residues. V was trimmed by 1 base and J by 7 bases, leaving 10 bases between them. Germline CDR1 reads GTSNPN; CDR2 reads SVGIG (reference sequence). Here the CDR3 reads CAWSEWTNEAFF. In nucleotides, the CDR3 is TGTGCCTGGAGTGAATGGACCAATGAAGCTTTCTTT.

The V call is TRBV29-1, the J call TRBJ1-4; TRBD1 agrees at 12 bases. The CDR3 has 16 amino acids. V shed 3 bases and J 10 bases; nucleotides not matched to a gene: 12. Germline CDR1 and CDR2: SQVTM and ANQGSEA. CDR3 coding DNA: TGCAGCGTTGATAGGGGACAGGGGGCTCTACCCGGAAAACTGTTTTTT. Translating gives CSVDRGQGALPGKLFF.

The V gene is TRBV19, the J gene TRBJ1-1, with unresolved D. The CDR3 is 15 residues long. V lost 7 bases to trimming and J lost 2 bases, with 17 bases between them. CDR1 is LNHDA, CDR2 SQIVND, per germline (reference sequence). The CDR3 spells CASTQGRASNTEAFF. CDR3 in DNA: TGTGCCAGTACCCAAGGGAGAGCTTCCAACACTGAAGCTTTCTTT.

This chain uses TRBV7-6 with TRBJ2-1; 9 positions agree with TRBD2. This CDR3 is built from 19 residues. Germline CDR1 SGHVS, CDR2 FNYEAQ. CDR3 nucleotides: TGTGCTTCCGTCAGGCGCGCCAGCGGGGGGCCAGGGGTCGTCAATGAGCAGTTCTTC. This codes for CASVRRASGGPGVVNEQFF.

The chain recombines TRBV28 with TRBJ1-2; no clear D gene. CDR3 length: 12 amino acids. Trimming took 4 bases from V and 4 from J, leaving 7 bases between them. Germline-derived CDR1 and CDR2 are MDHEN and SYDVKM. The CDR3: CASSSGSYGYTF. CDR3 DNA sequence: TGTGCCAGCAGTTCTGGCTCCTATGGCTACACCTTC.

The V call is TRBV18, the J call TRBJ2-2; 8 nucleotides align to TRBD1. Per germline, CDR1 KGHSH and CDR2 LQKENI. The CDR3 is 16 amino acids. The trim removed 0 bases at V and 5 bases at J, leaving 5 bases unmatched. The DNA for the CDR3 is TGTGCCAGCTCACCACCCTCCAGACAGGGGACCGGGGAGCTGTTTTTT. Amino acid sequence: CASSPPSRQGTGELFF. The variable domain in full, with the rest retrieved from reference TRBV18 and TRBJ2-2, is NAGVMQNPRHLVRRRGQEARLRCSPMKGHSHVYWYRQLPEEGLKFMVYLQKENIIDESGMPKERFSAEFPKEGPSILRIQQVVRGDSAAYFCASSPPSRQGTGELFFGEGSRLTVL.

This clone has more than one count but fewer than ten. The chain has TRBV5-5 and TRBJ2-3; 11 bases align to TRBD2. J lost 3 bases, V lost 0 bases, and 3 bases had no gene match. This CDR3 comprises 16 residues. In germline, CDR1 is SGHKS, CDR2 YYEKEE (reference sequence). The CDR3 DNA reads TGTGCCAGCAGCTTGGAACTAGCGGGGGTTACAGATACGCAGTATTTT. Encoded protein: CASSLELAGVTDTQYF.

V usage is TRBV6-5 and J usage is TRBJ2-7; the D is unclear. Trimming took 2 bases from V and 0 from J, leaving 11 bases between them. CDR1 MNHEY and CDR2 SVGAGI come from the germline V gene. The length of the CDR3 is 15 residues. CDR3 residues: CASSYGLKTSYEQYF. The CDR3 DNA sequence: TGTGCCAGCAGTTACGGCCTAAAGACCTCCTACGAGCAGTACTTC.

This chain uses TRBV6-2 or TRBV6-3 with TRBJ2-3, with D perhaps matching TRBD2 (6 bases). V lost 5 bases and J 0 bases, leaving 12 bases between the germline ends. This CDR3 is built from 15 residues. CDR1 and CDR2 from the germline V gene are MNHEY and SVGEGT. The CDR3 reads CASSRGWGSTDTQYF. In DNA form, the CDR3 reads TGTGCCAGCAGTCGGGGGTGGGGGAGCACAGATACGCAGTATTTT.

This rearrangement joins TRBV30 to TRBJ1-2, with a tentative D call TRBD1 (5 bases). With 3 bases removed from V and 4 bases from J, the gap between germline ends came to 9 bases. The CDR3 spans 12 residues. Germline V gives CDR1 GTSNPN, CDR2 SVGIG (reference sequence). For the CDR3, the DNA is TGTGCCTGGAGCAGGGCGAGCTATGGCTACACCTTC. Its translation is CAWSRASYGYTF.

The J gene is TRBJ1-5, the V gene TRBV7-2; unclear D gene. Trimming removed 5 bases at V and 2 bases at J, with 25 bases between. The CDR3 is made up of 19 amino acids. The germline V gene encodes CDR1 SGHTA and CDR2 FQGNSA. The CDR3 DNA reads TGTGCCAGCAGCCTCGAGCTGACCTCGCAAATGGGCCGCAATCAGCCCCAGCATTTT. Its translation is CASSLELTSQMGRNQPQHF.

CDR3: CSERGSYNEQFF. The CDR3 bases are TGCAGCGAACGGGGCTCCTACAATGAGCAGTTCTTC. V and J are TRBV29-1 and TRBJ2-1; TRBD2 is a possible D gene (5 bases). V was clipped by 7 bases and J by 0 bases, with 7 bases between them. There are 12 residues in the CDR3. Germline-derived CDR1 and CDR2 are SQVTM and ANQGSEA.

The V and J genes are TRBV5-8 and TRBJ2-5; 10 bases match TRBD2. Germline CDR1 SGHTS, CDR2 YDEGEE. This CDR3 is built from 15 residues. V dropped 1 base and J dropped 5; count of bases not matched to a gene: 5. The CDR3 here is CASSLFGSGGETQYF. The CDR3 DNA reads TGTGCCAGCAGCTTGTTCGGTAGCGGGGGGGAGACCCAGTACTTC.

V gene TRBV7-6 combines with J gene TRBJ2-7; 10 nucleotides line up with TRBD2. J was trimmed by 6 bases and V by 4 bases; bases with no gene match: 3. There are 13 residues in the CDR3. Germline lookup yields CDR1 SGHVS and CDR2 FNYEAQ. The CDR3 DNA sequence: TGTGCCAGCAGCTCTAGCGGGGGAGGCGAGCAGTACTTC. Translating gives CASSSSGGGEQYF.